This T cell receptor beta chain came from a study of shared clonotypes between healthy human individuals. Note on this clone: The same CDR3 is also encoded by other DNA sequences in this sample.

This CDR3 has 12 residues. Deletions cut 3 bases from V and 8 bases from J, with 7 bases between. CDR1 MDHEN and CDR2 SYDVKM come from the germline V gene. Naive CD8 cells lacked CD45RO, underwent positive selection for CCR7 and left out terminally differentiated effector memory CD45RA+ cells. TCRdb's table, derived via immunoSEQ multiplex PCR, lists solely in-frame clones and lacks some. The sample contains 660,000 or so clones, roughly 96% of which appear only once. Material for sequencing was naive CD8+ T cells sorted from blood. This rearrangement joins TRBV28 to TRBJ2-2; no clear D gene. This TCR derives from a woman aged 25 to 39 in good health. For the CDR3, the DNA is TGTGCCAGCAGTTTGGGGTTGGGGGAGCTGTTTTTT. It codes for CASSLGLGELFF.